The 20 T cell receptor beta chains below all came from one sample that was sequenced in a study of shared clonotypes between healthy human individuals. CD8 cells classed as naive were CD45RO-negative and positively selected for CCR7, excluding terminally differentiated effector memory CD45RA+ cells. The repertoire was sequenced with immunoSEQ multiplex PCR; TCRdb's copy has only in-frame clones and lacks some. The profile covers under 700,000 clones, with 90% to 95% appearing a single time and about 0.11% taken by the ten largest. Sequencing was carried out using naive CD8+ T cells sorted from blood. The receptors come from a woman in her twenties or thirties in good health.

The chain has TRBV7-9 and TRBJ2-7; a weak D match, TRBD2 (7 bases). Deletions cut 6 bases from V and 0 bases from J, with 15 bases between. The V gene's germline CDR1 is SEHNR and CDR2 FQNEAQ (reference sequence). This CDR3 has 15 residues. The CDR3 sequence: CASRGSGTYSYEQYF. The CDR3, as DNA: TGTGCCAGCAGGGGAAGCGGGACATACTCCTACGAGCAGTACTTC.

The chain recombines TRBV6-6 with TRBJ1-2; D unresolved. The CDR3 covers 13 residues. Per germline, CDR1 MNHNY and CDR2 SVGAGI (reference sequence). The ends were cut back, 3 bases at V and 4 bases at J, with 9 bases in the middle. The CDR3 sequence is CASSYGNPYGYTF. The CDR3 DNA follows: TGTGCCAGCAGTTATGGGAACCCCTATGGCTACACCTTC.

The chain is built from TRBV28 and TRBJ2-7; D is uncertain. The CDR3 runs to 13 residues. V shed 4 bases and J shed 2 bases, with 9 bases lying between them. The V gene's germline CDR1 is MDHEN and CDR2 SYDVKM. The CDR3 spells CASSYLNPYEQYF. DNA for the CDR3: TGTGCCAGCAGTTACCTAAACCCCTACGAGCAGTACTTC.

The chain joins TRBV6-1 to TRBJ1-2; TRBD1 matches 10 bases. CDR3 length: 12 residues. Germline V gives CDR1 MNHNS, CDR2 SASEGT. Trimming removed 11 bases from V and 4 bases from J; junction bases left unmatched: 4. The chain's CDR3 is CAGGQGFYGYTF. The DNA for the CDR3 is TGTGCCGGGGGACAGGGGTTCTATGGCTACACCTTC.

This chain links TRBV27 with TRBJ2-1; D not resolved. Germline CDR1 and CDR2: MNHEY and SMNVEV (reference sequence). The germline V and J ends were trimmed by 2 bases and 3 bases, with 8 bases remaining between them. The CDR3 is 14 amino acids. For the CDR3, the DNA is TGTGCCAGCAGTTTAGCCGGAAACTACAATGAGCAGTTCTTC. It yields the protein CASSLAGNYNEQFF.

This clone was recorded only once. V and J are TRBV30 and TRBJ2-1, with 11 nucleotides matching TRBD2. CDR3 length: 16 residues. From germline, CDR1 is GTSNPN and CDR2 SVGIG (reference sequence). In DNA, the CDR3 is TGTGCTTGGGGGGACTTAGCGGGAGGGAGCGGCTATGAGCAGTTCTTC. It is translated as CAWGDLAGGSGYEQFF.

Remarks on this clone: Other nucleotide sequences from this sample produce the same CDR3. The V gene is TRBV27, the J gene TRBJ2-7; no firm D call. This CDR3 has 13 residues. Germline loops: CDR1 MNHEY, CDR2 SMNVEV (reference sequence). The V end was cut by 3 bases, the J end by 4 bases, with 10 bases between. The CDR3 here is CASSFGQSYEQYF. Here the CDR3 DNA reads TGTGCCAGCAGTTTTGGGCAGAGTTACGAGCAGTACTTC.

V gene TRBV2 combines with J gene TRBJ2-7, with TRBD2 as a possible D gene (6 bases). V lost 7 bases and J lost 2, with 15 bases in between. The CDR3 runs to 14 residues. Germline V gives CDR1 SNHLY, CDR2 FYNNEI. The chain's CDR3 is CASIMTSLAYEQYF. DNA for the CDR3: TGTGCCAGCATCATGACTAGTCTTGCCTACGAGCAGTACTTC.

The chain carries TRBV11-2 and TRBJ2-5; D unclear. V was trimmed by 2 bases and J by 11 bases, leaving 9 bases between them. Per germline, CDR1 SGHAT and CDR2 FQNNGV. The CDR3 spans 11 residues. DNA of the CDR3: TGTGCCAGCAGCTTACAAACTTCGCAGTACTTC. Its protein product is CASSLQTSQYF.

The chain combines TRBV13 with TRBJ2-1; 7 nucleotides align to TRBD1. The CDR3 has 13 amino acids. CDR1 PRHDT and CDR2 FYEKMQ come from the germline V gene (reference sequence). Trimming took 2 bases from V and 10 from J; bases not matched to a gene: 5. The CDR3 region has the DNA TGTGCCAGCAGCTTACAAGGGGGCTTGGAGCAGTTCTTC. Encoded protein: CASSLQGGLEQFF.

This clone was seen once. V is TRBV21-1 and J is TRBJ2-7; TRBD2 is taken as the D call from the table, unchecked against the DNA. TRBV21-1 is tagged as a pseudogene. CDR3 length equals 19 residues. The CDR3 region is CASSKQTSGRVHTSYEQYF. For the CDR3, the DNA is TGTGCCAGCAGCAAGCAGACTAGCGGGAGGGTACACACCTCCTACGAGCAGTACTTC.

The rearrangement joins TRBV13 to TRBJ2-2, with D possibly TRBD2 on 6 matching bases. This CDR3 is built from 16 residues. Germline CDR1 reads PRHDT; CDR2 reads FYEKMQ (reference sequence). Trimming removed 0 bases from V and 3 bases from J, with 11 bases in between. The CDR3 is CASSLGGGTDTGELFF. The CDR3 bases are TGTGCCAGCAGCTTAGGTGGGGGGACCGACACCGGGGAGCTGTTTTTT.

The rearrangement links TRBV7-8 to TRBJ1-1, with a possible D match to TRBD1 (5 bases). The CDR3 loop spans 11 amino acids. Per the germline V gene, CDR1 is SGHVS and CDR2 is FQNEAQ. Trimming stripped 5 bases from V and 11 bases from J, with 12 bases between. For the CDR3, the DNA is TGTGCCAGCAGCGAAGGGGTGGGGGCTTTCTTT. This sequence encodes CASSEGVGAFF.

This chain connects TRBV28 to TRBJ1-2, with 9 bases that match TRBD1. The germline V gene encodes CDR1 MDHEN and CDR2 SYDVKM. J gave up 2 bases and V 7 bases, and 5 bases lay outside the gene matches. The CDR3 consists of 14 residues. CDR3: CASTTGTGNYGYTF. The CDR3 coding sequence is TGTGCCAGCACTACCGGGACAGGGAACTATGGCTACACCTTC.

About this clone itself: The sample contains more than one DNA sequence encoding this CDR3. The chain combines TRBV5-1 with TRBJ2-7; 9 bases map to TRBD1. CDR1 and CDR2 (germline): SGHRS, YFSETQ. This CDR3 has 14 amino acids. The trim removed 5 bases at V and 2 bases at J, leaving 5 bases unmatched. DNA of the CDR3: TGCGCCAGCAGTCTCCGACAGGGGGCCTACGAGCAGTACTTC. This gives the protein CASSLRQGAYEQYF.

The V call is TRBV4-1, the J call TRBJ2-7; possible D gene TRBD2, 7 bases. In germline, CDR1 is MGHRA, CDR2 YSYEKL. V was pared by 2 bases and J by 0 bases, with 11 bases between. The length of the CDR3 is 15 residues. The chain's CDR3 is CASSQRGGSSYEQYF. The CDR3 nucleotides read TGCGCCAGCAGCCAAAGGGGGGGGAGCTCCTACGAGCAGTACTTC.

The chain combines TRBV9 with TRBJ2-3, with 7 bases lining up with TRBD2. The CDR3 is 16 residues long. Unmatched junction bases numbered 15, after V lost 6 bases and J lost 5 bases. Germline V gene lookup returns CDR1 SGDLS and CDR2 YYNGEE. For the CDR3, the DNA is TGTGCCAGCACCCCCGGGCCCCGCGCGGGAGTAGATACGCAGTATTTT. Its translation: CASTPGPRAGVDTQYF.

The chain's CDR3 is CASSLEGAYTEAFF. CDR3 DNA sequence: TGTGCCAGCAGCTTAGAGGGGGCATACACTGAAGCTTTCTTT. The J gene is TRBJ1-1, the V gene TRBV7-9, with 7 bases aligning to TRBD1. The ends lost 1 base at V and 3 bases at J; junction bases unmatched: 2. CDR1 is SEHNR and CDR2 is FQNEAQ in the germline V gene (reference sequence). The CDR3 extends over 14 amino acids.

This sequence joins TRBV6-5 and TRBJ2-1; no reliable D call. Trimming took 2 bases from V and 6 from J, leaving 8 bases between them. Germline V lookup: CDR1 MNHEY, CDR2 SVGAGI. The CDR3 is 13 residues long. The CDR3: CASSYTKINEQFF. CDR3 nucleotide sequence: TGTGCCAGCAGTTACACAAAGATCAATGAGCAGTTCTTC.

The V call is TRBV7-2, the J call TRBJ2-7; D gene uncertain. Trimming stripped 5 bases from V and 2 bases from J, with 13 bases between. Germline-derived CDR1 and CDR2 are SGHTA and FQGNSA. The CDR3 is 14 residues long. The CDR3 nucleotides are TGTGCCAGCAGCATGGGGTGGGGTCCCTACGAGCAGTACTTC. Encoded protein: CASSMGWGPYEQYF. Together with reference TRBV7-2 and TRBJ2-7, the CDR3 gives the full variable domain: GAGVSQSPSNKVTEKGKDVELRCDPISGHTALYWYRQSLGQGLEFLIYFQGNSAPDKSGLPSDRFSAERTGGSVSTLTIQRTQQEDSAVYLCASSMGWGPYEQYFGPGTRLTVT.